This TCR beta chain was profiled in a study of control samples from healthy donors and cancer patients. Per germline, CDR1 MNHEY and CDR2 SMNVEV (reference sequence). The junction had 10 bases not matched to a gene; V was cut back by 4 bases and J by 5 bases. The CDR3 loop spans 15 amino acids. The assay was immunoSEQ multiplex PCR, and TCRdb's table has in-frame clones only and misses some. Altogether about 120,000 clones are present, nearly 95% being singletons, with the ten largest covering over 2.5%. This TCR was sampled from a man younger than 40 in good health. Material for sequencing was blood. The chain has TRBV27 and TRBJ2-5; 7 bases map to TRBD1. The CDR3 here is CASSSWDSRQETQYF. Written as DNA, the CDR3 is TGTGCCAGCAGTTCCTGGGACAGTAGACAGGAGACCCAGTACTTC.